This T cell receptor (beta chain) was captured by sequencing in a study of T cells in narcolepsy. TCRdb's copy holds only in-frame clones and misses some; the assay was immunoSEQ multiplex PCR. The table has 25,000 to 35,000 clones, more than 65% seen once. The CDR3 totals 17 residues. Germline-derived CDR1 and CDR2 are SGDLS and YYNGEE. V shed 0 bases, J shed 5 bases, and the junction held 7 bases outside the gene matches. The chain employs TRBV9 and TRBJ2-1; 11 positions match TRBD2. Sequencing was performed on memory (CD45RA-) CD4+ T cells from blood. This TCR derives from a human donor in good health. CDR3 region: CASSVVGKGLADNEQFF. CDR3 DNA: TGTGCCAGCAGCGTAGTCGGTAAGGGACTAGCGGACAATGAGCAGTTCTTC.